This TCR beta chain stems from a study of blood T cell repertoires in COVID-19. Study background: Collection of acute and convalescent COVID-19 samples took place in the United States, Italy and Spain. T cells, B-cell-depleted T cells, or PBMCs provided the cDNA or gDNA that served as material.

The data were produced by immunoSEQ multiplex PCR, yet TCRdb's version contains in-frame clones alone and is incomplete. This table has roughly 250,000 clones, just over 90% appearing once. This CDR3 is 13 amino acids long. CDR1 is LNHDA, CDR2 SQIVND, per germline (reference sequence). Source material: PBMCs or T cells enriched from blood (not recorded which). This chain connects TRBV19 to TRBJ1-4, with TRBD1 identical over 10 bases. The sequence was obtained from a woman between 35 and 50 years old with acute COVID-19. CDR3 loop: CASTQDRGEKLFF. DNA for the CDR3: TGTGCTTCAACGCAGGACAGGGGGGAAAAACTGTTTTTT.